The present T cell receptor beta chain was sequenced within a study of OX40 agonist ivuxolimab in advanced cancers. The overall study: Patients were given ivuxolimab, an antibody that agonizes OX40 (CD134). Previous treatment with anti-PD-1, anti-PD-L1 or anti-CTLA-4 therapy was allowed; 40% had received some.

Study-level results: Clonal expansion was seen in CD4+ and CD8+ blood T cells by week 6 at 0.1 to 3.0 mg/kg.

With regard to this clone: No antigen is known for it.

Profiled with immunoSEQ multiplex PCR; TCRdb holds only in-frame clones, not every one. Found here are some 90,000 clones, more than 70% of them singletons; the top ten hold more than 4%. Patients who had autoimmune disease history or got systemic immunosuppression were left out. This clonotype was obtained from an adult with an advanced solid tumor such as melanoma, head and neck, liver or kidney cancer. Sequences were derived from CD4+ or CD8+ T cells sorted from blood, sampled in a trial of the OX40 agonist ivuxolimab.

DNA of the CDR3: TGTGCCAGCAGCAACCAGATGGGTTCGAACACCGGGGAGCTGTTTTTT. It is translated as CASSNQMGSNTGELFF. The V call is TRBV7-6, the J call TRBJ2-2; unclear D gene. The CDR3 runs 16 residues. CDR1 and CDR2 (germline): SGHVS, FNYEAQ. The V and J ends lost 5 bases and 0 bases respectively, with 13 bases between them. Full variable domain (remainder filled in from reference TRBV7-6 and TRBJ2-2): GAGVSQSPRYKVTKRGQDVALRCDPISGHVSLYWYRQALGQGPEFLTYFNYEAQQDKSGLPNDRFSAERPEGSISTLTIQRTEQRDSAMYRCASSNQMGSNTGELFFGEGSRLTVL.